This T cell receptor (beta chain) emerged from a study of blood T cell repertoires in COVID-19. Study details: The United States, Italy and Spain were the sources of the acute and convalescent COVID-19 samples. PBMCs, B-cell-depleted T cells, or T cells were the source of the cDNA or gDNA that made up the material.

This CDR3 is built from 16 residues. The germline gives CDR1 MGHRA, CDR2 YSYEKL. V dropped 4 bases and J dropped 0 bases, with 15 bases sitting between them. How the authors handled the data: Reference gene primer amplification gave nucleated cell count estimates. The table came from immunoSEQ multiplex PCR; TCRdb's copy has only in-frame clones and leaves some out. The V and J calls and clone size are taken from that table; D and trimming were inferred from the DNA. The sample holds 40,000 to 60,000 clones, under 85% seen once. This receptor was obtained from a human donor in a cohort sampled during active COVID-19. The J gene is TRBJ1-2, the V gene TRBV4-1; no firm D call. The specimen was peripheral blood. The CDR3 region has the DNA TGCGCCAGCAGCCGGGAAGCGGACGTGTCTAACTATGGCTACACCTTC. Translating gives CASSREADVSNYGYTF.